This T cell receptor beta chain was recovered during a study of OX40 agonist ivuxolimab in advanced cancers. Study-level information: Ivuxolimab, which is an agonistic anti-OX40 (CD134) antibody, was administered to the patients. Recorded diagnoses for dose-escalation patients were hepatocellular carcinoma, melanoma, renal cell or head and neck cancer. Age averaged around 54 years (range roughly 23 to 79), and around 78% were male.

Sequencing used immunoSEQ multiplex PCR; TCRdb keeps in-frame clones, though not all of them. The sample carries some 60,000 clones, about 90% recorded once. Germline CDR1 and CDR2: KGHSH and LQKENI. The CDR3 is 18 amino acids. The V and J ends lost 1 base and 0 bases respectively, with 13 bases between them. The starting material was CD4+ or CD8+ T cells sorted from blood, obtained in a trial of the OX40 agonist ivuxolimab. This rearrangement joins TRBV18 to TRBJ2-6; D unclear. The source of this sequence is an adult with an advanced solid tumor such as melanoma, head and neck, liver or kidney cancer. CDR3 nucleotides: TGTGCCAGCTCACCACTTCCAGGCGGTCCCTCTGGGGCCAACGTCCTGACTTTC. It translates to CASSPLPGGPSGANVLTF.